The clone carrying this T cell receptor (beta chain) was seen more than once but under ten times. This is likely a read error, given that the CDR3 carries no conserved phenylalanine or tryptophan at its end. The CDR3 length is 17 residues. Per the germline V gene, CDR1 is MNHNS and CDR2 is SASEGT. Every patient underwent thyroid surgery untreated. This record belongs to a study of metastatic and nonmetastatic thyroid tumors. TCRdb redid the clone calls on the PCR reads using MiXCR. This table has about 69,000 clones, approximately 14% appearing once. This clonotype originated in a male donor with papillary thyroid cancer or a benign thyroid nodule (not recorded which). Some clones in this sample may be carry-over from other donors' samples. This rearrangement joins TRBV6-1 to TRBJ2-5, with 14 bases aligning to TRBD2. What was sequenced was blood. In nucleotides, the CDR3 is TGTGCCAGCAGTCCAAAGGGACTAGCGGGAGATCGAGAGACACAGTACCTC. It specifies CASSPKGLAGDRETQYL.